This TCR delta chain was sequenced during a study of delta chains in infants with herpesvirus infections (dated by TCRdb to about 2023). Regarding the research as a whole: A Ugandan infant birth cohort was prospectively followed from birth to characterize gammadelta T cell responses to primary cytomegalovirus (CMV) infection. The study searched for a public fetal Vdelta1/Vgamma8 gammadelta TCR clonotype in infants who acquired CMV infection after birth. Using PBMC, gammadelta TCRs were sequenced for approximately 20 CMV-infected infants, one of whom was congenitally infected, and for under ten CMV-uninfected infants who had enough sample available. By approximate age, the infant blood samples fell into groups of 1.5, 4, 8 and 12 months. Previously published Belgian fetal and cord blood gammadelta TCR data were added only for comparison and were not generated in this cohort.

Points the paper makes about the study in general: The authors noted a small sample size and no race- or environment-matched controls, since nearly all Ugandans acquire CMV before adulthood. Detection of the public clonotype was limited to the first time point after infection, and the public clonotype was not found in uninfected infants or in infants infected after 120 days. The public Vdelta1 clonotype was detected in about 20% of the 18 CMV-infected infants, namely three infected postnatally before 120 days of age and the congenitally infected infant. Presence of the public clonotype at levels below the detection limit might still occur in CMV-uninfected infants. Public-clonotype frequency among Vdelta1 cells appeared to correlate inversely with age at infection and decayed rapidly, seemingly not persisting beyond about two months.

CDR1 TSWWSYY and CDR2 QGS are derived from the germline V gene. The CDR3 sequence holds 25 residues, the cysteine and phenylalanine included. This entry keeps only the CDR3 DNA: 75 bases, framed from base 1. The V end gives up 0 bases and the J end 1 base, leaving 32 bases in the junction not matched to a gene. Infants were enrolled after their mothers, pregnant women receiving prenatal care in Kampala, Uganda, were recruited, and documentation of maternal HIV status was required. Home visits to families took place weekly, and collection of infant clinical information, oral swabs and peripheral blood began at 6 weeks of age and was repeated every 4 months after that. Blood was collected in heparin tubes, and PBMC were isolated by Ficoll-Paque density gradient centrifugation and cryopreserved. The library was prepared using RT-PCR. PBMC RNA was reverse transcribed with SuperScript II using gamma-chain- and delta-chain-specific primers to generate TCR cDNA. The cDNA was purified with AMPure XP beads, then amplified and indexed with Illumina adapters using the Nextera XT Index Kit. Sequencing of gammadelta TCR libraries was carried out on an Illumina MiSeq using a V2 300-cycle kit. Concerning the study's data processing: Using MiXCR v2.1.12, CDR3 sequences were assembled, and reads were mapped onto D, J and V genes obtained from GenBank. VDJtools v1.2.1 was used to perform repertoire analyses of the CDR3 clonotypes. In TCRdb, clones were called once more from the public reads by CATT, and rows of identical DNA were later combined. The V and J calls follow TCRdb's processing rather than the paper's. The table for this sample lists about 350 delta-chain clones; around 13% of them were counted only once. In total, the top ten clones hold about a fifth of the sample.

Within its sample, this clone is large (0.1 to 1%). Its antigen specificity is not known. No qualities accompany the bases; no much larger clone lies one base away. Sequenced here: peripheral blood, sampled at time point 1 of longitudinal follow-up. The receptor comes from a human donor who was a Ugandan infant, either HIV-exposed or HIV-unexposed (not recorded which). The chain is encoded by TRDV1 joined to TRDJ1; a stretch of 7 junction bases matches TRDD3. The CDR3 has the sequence CALGELQGGPNIGWGALSCTDKLIF. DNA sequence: TGTGCTCTTGGGGAACTACAGGGGGGCCCGAATATCGGCTGGGGGGCCCTTTCGTGCACCGATAAACTCATCTTT.